A selection of T cell receptor beta chains follows, all from one sample in a study of somatic mutations in cytotoxic T cells in rheumatoid arthritis. The method was immunoSEQ multiplex PCR; TCRdb's version includes in-frame clones alone and lacks a portion of them. The table has 4,400 or so clones, about four fifths seen once. This sample comprised CD8+ T cells sorted from blood, obtained at a follow-up visit. All receptors come from a middle-aged man with rheumatoid arthritis. Both conserved end residues are part of each CDR3. Fields, in order: J gene, D gene, clone size, V gene, CDR3 length, CDR3 DNA, CDR3 protein. D genes are given only for firm matches. Expanded clones get a size class; other rows say once, few or many, or leave the size out.

>TRBJ2-7|-|-|TRBV11-1|14
TGTGCCAGCAGCTTATTTAGGGACCGGGGAGAGCAGTACTTC
CASSLFRDRGEQYF
>TRBJ2-7|-|few|TRBV7-9|12
TGTGCCAGCAGCTCCATCTCCTACGAGCAGTACTTC
CASSSISYEQYF
>TRBJ1-1|-|-|TRBV9|14
TGTGCCAGCAGCGTCGTCTCGGGGGGCGCTGAAGCTTTCTTT
CASSVVSGGAEAFF
>TRBJ2-2|-|-|TRBV27|15
TGTGCCAGCAGTTCTGGGTTTACGAGAACCGGGGAGCTGTTTTTT
CASSSGFTRTGELFF
>TRBJ2-7|TRBD1|-|TRBV6-6|16
TGTGCCAGCAGTTACTCTCAGACCGGGACAGCTTACGAGCAGTACTTC
CASSYSQTGTAYEQYF
>TRBJ2-5|-|-|TRBV7-6|16
TGTGCCAGCAGCTTACTAGCGGGACAGGTGCGAGAGACCCAGTACTTC
CASSLLAGQVRETQYF
>TRBJ2-7|TRBD1|-|TRBV5-6|14
TGTGCCAGCAGCCAAGGACAGGGGGCTTACGAGCAGTACTTC
CASSQGQGAYEQYF
>TRBJ2-3|-|once|TRBV19|15
TGTGCCAGTAGTATCCCGGGGACCCGAGCAGATACGCAGTATTTT
CASSIPGTRADTQYF
>TRBJ2-1|-|-|TRBV27|14
TGTGCCAGCAGTCCCTCGGTGACAGCGGGTGAGCAGTTCTTC
CASSPSVTAGEQFF
>TRBJ2-6|TRBD1|few|TRBV15|18
TGTGCCACCAGCAGAGTGGGACAGGGGGCGGAGGGGGCCAACGTCCTGACTTTC
CATSRVGQGAEGANVLTF
>TRBJ2-2|-|few|TRBV6-4|12
TGTGCCAGCAGTGAGGGCACCGGGGAGCTGTTTTTT
CASSEGTGELFF
>TRBJ1-5|-|few|TRBV6-5|14
TGTGCCAGCAGTTATTCCGGGGCAAATCAGCCCCAGCATTTT
CASSYSGANQPQHF
>TRBJ2-1|TRBD2|few|TRBV15|15
TGTGCCACCGGAGAGACTAGCGGGACAGCCAATGAGCAGTTCTTC
CATGETSGTANEQFF
>TRBJ2-1|TRBD2|-|TRBV11-2|16
TGTGCCAGCAGCTTTGGGACTAGCGGGAGACTCAGTGAGCAGTTCTTC
CASSFGTSGRLSEQFF
>TRBJ2-3|TRBD1|-|TRBV13|17
TGTGCCAGCAGCTGGGGACAGGGCGTCGTAGGAGCAGATACGCAGTATTTT
CASSWGQGVVGADTQYF
>TRBJ2-7|TRBD2|-|TRBV7-6|13
TGTGCCATTCCCTGGGAGGGGTCGGGCGAGCAGTACTTC
CAIPWEGSGEQYF
>TRBJ1-2|TRBD1|few|TRBV10-3|15
TGTGCCATCAGGCGAGATGGGACAGACGTCTATGGCTACACCTTC
CAIRRDGTDVYGYTF
>TRBJ2-1|-|-|TRBV5-1|11
TGCGCCAGCAGCTTCGCCAATGAGCAGTTCTTC
CASSFANEQFF